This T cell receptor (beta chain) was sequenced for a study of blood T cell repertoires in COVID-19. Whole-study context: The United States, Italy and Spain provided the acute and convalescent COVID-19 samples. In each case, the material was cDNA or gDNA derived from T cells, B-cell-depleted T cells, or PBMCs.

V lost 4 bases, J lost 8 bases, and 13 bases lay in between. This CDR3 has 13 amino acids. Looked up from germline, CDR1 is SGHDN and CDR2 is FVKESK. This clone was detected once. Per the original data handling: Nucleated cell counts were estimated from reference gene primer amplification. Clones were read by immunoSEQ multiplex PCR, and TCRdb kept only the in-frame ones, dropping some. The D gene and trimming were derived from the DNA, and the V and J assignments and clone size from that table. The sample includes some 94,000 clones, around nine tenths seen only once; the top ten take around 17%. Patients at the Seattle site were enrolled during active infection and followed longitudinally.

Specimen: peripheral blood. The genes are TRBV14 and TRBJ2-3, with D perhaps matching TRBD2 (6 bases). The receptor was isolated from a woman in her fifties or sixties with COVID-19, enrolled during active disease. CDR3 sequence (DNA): TGTGCCAGCAGCCCGGGACTGCTAGCTACGCAGTATTTT. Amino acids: CASSPGLLATQYF.